A single sample is the source of the 14 T cell receptor beta chains below, sequenced in a study of blood T cells in healthy people across ages. It was with a sample-barcoded 5' primer and a J-beta primer mix that a second PCR of about 7 to 12 cycles was run. In TCRdb, the 5' RACE reads were re-called with MiXCR into one record per CDR3 protein. There are 800,000 or so distinct CDR3 sequences in the sample; more than 20% occur only once, and 3% to 4% lies in the top ten. A further study also used this sample, focusing on T cells of mothers and their children.

Sequencing input: blood. These receptors were obtained from a boy between 10 and 17 years old in good health.

This clonotype was recorded a few times. The gene calls are TRBV20-1 and TRBJ2-7; 7 nucleotides line up with TRBD1. The CDR3 extends over 14 amino acids. Germline CDR1 and CDR2: DFQATT and SNEGSKA (reference sequence). J gave up 2 bases and V 7 bases, and 11 bases lay outside the gene matches. Written as DNA, the CDR3 is TGCAGTGTATTACCCCGGGACAGAGCCTACGAGCAGTACTTC. Residues: CSVLPRDRAYEQYF.

The chain employs TRBV5-1 and TRBJ2-5; D may be TRBD1 or TRBD2 (6 bases each). The J call is uncertain, as TRBJ2-1 better fits the DNA end. Germline assignment: CDR1 SGHRS and CDR2 YFSETQ. The CDR3 is 14 amino acids. The CDR3 here is CASSLPRGDHEQFF. The CDR3 DNA reads as TGCGCCAGCAGCTTGCCAAGGGGGGACCATGAGCAGTTCTTC.

The chain is built from TRBV10-3 and TRBJ2-7, with TRBD1 as a possible D gene (6 bases). The germline CDR1 and CDR2 sequences are ENHRY and SYGVKD. V dropped 4 bases and J dropped 0 bases, with 16 bases sitting between them. The CDR3 covers 16 residues. CDR3 loop: CAISGTVQIHSYEQYF. The CDR3 DNA sequence: TGTGCCATCAGTGGGACAGTCCAGATACACTCCTACGAGCAGTACTTC.

The chain uses TRBV5-1 and TRBJ2-4, with 7 bases that match TRBD1. The CDR3 spans 15 residues. V lost 5 bases, J lost 6 bases, and 11 bases stayed unmatched. Germline CDR1 SGHRS, CDR2 YFSETQ. The DNA of the CDR3 is TGCGCCAGCAGTTTCCTTACAGGGGTGGGAAACATTCAGTACTTC. It specifies CASSFLTGVGNIQYF.

The chain uses TRBV4-3 and TRBJ2-2; TRBD2 agrees at 10 bases. The V segment lost 0 bases and the J segment 1 base; nucleotides outside the gene matches: 2. CDR1 and CDR2 from the germline V gene are LGHNA and YSLEER. CDR3 length equals 17 residues. The chain's CDR3 is CASSQEPSGGNTGELFF. Here the CDR3 DNA reads TGCGCCAGCAGCCAAGAGCCTAGCGGGGGGAACACCGGGGAGCTGTTTTTT.

J is TRBJ2-1 and V is TRBV29-1, with TRBD2 matching over 10 bases. The CDR3 is 13 amino acids. V shed 7 bases and J 12 bases; nucleotides not matched to a gene: 12. CDR1 is SQVTM, CDR2 ANQGSEA, per germline. The CDR3 spells CSAVASGRGGQFF. The CDR3 nucleotides read TGCAGCGCTGTTGCTAGCGGGAGAGGGGGGCAGTTCTTC.

This clonotype has a handful of counts. The chain uses TRBV6-6 and TRBJ1-4, with TRBD1 matching over 8 bases. The junction had 6 bases not matched to a gene; V was cut back by 6 bases and J by 6 bases. CDR3 length: 14 amino acids. Germline assignment: CDR1 MNHNY and CDR2 SVGAGI (reference sequence). The CDR3 spells CASRRTGNYEKLFF. Here the CDR3 DNA reads TGTGCCAGCAGGCGGACAGGGAATTATGAAAAACTGTTTTTT.

This chain uses TRBV28 with TRBJ1-2; D may be TRBD1 (5 bases). Trimming shortened V by 7 bases and J by 4 bases, and 10 bases separated the two germline ends. CDR3 length: 12 amino acids. Germline values: CDR1 MDHEN, CDR2 SYDVKM. The DNA for the CDR3 is TGTGCCAGCACCGACAGTGTCTATGGCTACACCTTC. It encodes CASTDSVYGYTF.

This clonotype appeared a few times. The CDR3 nucleotides read TGCGCCAGCAGCCACGGGGGAGCCTACGAGCAGTACTTC. It is translated as CASSHGGAYEQYF. The chain joins TRBV4-1 to TRBJ2-7; a weak D match, TRBD2 (6 bases). Trimming left V 3 bases short and J 2 bases short, with 8 bases between. Germline V CDR1 and CDR2: MGHRA, YSYEKL. The CDR3 has 13 amino acids.

This clonotype was seen repeatedly, ten times or more. An end of the junction differs from the germline gene, which may be a read error. The rearrangement joins TRBV5-1 to TRBJ2-2; no clear D gene. CDR3 length: 12 residues. Germline loops: CDR1 SGHRS, CDR2 YFSETQ. This CDR3 is CASSLLGGELFF. The CDR3, as DNA: TGTGCCAGCAGTTTGCTCGGCGGGGAGCTGTTTTTT.

This clonotype was observed a few times. The V and J genes are TRBV29-1 and TRBJ2-5; 7 bases match TRBD1. Germline assignment: CDR1 SQVTM and CDR2 ANQGSEA. Trimming cost V 6 bases and J 0 bases; bases outside gene matches: 1. This CDR3 region has 12 residues. The CDR3 DNA is TGCAGCGTCGGACAGGACCAAGAGACCCAGTACTTC. This codes for CSVGQDQETQYF.

This clonotype has just a few counts. The chain joins TRBV20-1 to TRBJ2-3; D might be TRBD2 (6 bases). This CDR3 comprises 15 residues. Germline-derived CDR1 and CDR2 are DFQATT and SNEGSKA (reference sequence). Trimming took 0 bases from V and 0 from J, leaving 10 bases between them. The CDR3 loop is CSARDSSGSTDTQYF. Written as DNA, the CDR3 is TGCAGTGCTAGAGACTCGAGCGGGAGCACAGATACGCAGTATTTT.

This clonotype was counted between two and nine times. The chain carries TRBV6-6 and TRBJ2-5, with D possibly TRBD2 on 6 matching bases. With 7 bases removed from V and 2 bases from J, the gap between germline ends came to 11 bases. CDR3 length: 13 residues. CDR1 is MNHNY and CDR2 is SVGAGI in the germline V gene (reference sequence). The CDR3 here is CASKRGGQETQYF. The DNA for the CDR3 is TGTGCCAGCAAGAGGGGAGGTCAAGAGACCCAGTACTTC.

The J gene is TRBJ2-4, the V gene TRBV20-1; TRBD1 or TRBD2 may be the D gene (5 bases each). This CDR3 is built from 18 residues. CDR1 is DFQATT and CDR2 is SNEGSKA in the germline V gene (reference sequence). V lost 0 bases to trimming and J lost 1 base, with 19 bases between them. Written as DNA, the CDR3 is TGCAGTGCTAGAGATCTCCTTGGACACGGCGGGGCCAAAAACATTCAGTACTTC. Protein product: CSARDLLGHGGAKNIQYF.